The 11 T cell receptor beta chains reported below all come from one sample, sequenced in a study of T cells in narcolepsy. The antigens for these receptors are not known. The method was immunoSEQ multiplex PCR; TCRdb's version includes in-frame clones alone and lacks a portion of them. The repertoire consists of roughly 2,400 clones, with about 25% occurring once and the leading ten covering approximately 19%. Sequenced: cultured CD4+ T cells from cerebrospinal fluid. These receptors all stem from a human donor with narcolepsy.

This clone was observed a few times. The chain has TRBV9 and TRBJ1-1, with 7 bases fitting TRBD1. After removal of 5 bases from V and 3 bases from J, the junction contained 4 bases not matched to a gene. The CDR3 extends over 13 amino acids. The germline V gene has CDR1 SGDLS and CDR2 YYNGEE. The DNA of the CDR3 is TGTGCCAGCAGGGCAGGGGGGCACACTGAAGCTTTCTTT. Protein sequence: CASRAGGHTEAFF.

This clone was detected a few times. Given a far larger clone just one base away, this is likely a sequencing read error. The chain joins TRBV5-6 to TRBJ2-1; D call uncertain. V lost 4 bases to trimming and J lost 1 base, with 9 bases between them. Germline loops: CDR1 SGHDT, CDR2 YYEEEE. CDR3 length equals 14 residues. The DNA of the CDR3 is TGTGCCAGCAGCGCAGGCTCATCCTACAATGAGCAGTTCTTC. This translates into CASSAGSSYNEQFF.

The sample holds a few counts of this clone. This chain joins TRBV7-9 and TRBJ1-5, with D uncertain. V dropped 5 bases and J dropped 4 bases, with 9 bases sitting between them. Germline-derived CDR1 and CDR2 are SEHNR and FQNEAQ (reference sequence). This CDR3 has 13 residues. CDR3 protein: CASSQDSNQPQHF. DNA for the CDR3: TGTGCCAGCAGCCAAGATTCGAATCAGCCCCAGCATTTT.

This clone has only a few counts. The chain recombines TRBV7-1 with TRBJ1-2; TRBD1 agrees at 10 bases. TRBV7-1 is an ORF; its function is uncertain. This CDR3 spans 15 amino acids. V was clipped by 5 bases and J by 5 bases; unmatched bases: 8. The chain's CDR3 is CASSTDRGPAYGYTF. CDR3 coding DNA: TGTGCCAGCAGCACAGACAGGGGGCCGGCATATGGCTACACCTTC.

This clone was found a few times. A read error may be the cause here, since a much bigger clone is one base away. This chain uses TRBV29-1 with TRBJ1-2; the D gene is possibly TRBD1 (5 bases). Germline CDR1 SQVTM, CDR2 ANQGSEA. This CDR3 comprises 14 residues. The CDR3 protein is CCVEMAGAGYGYTF. The DNA of the CDR3 is TGCTGCGTTGAAATGGCCGGGGCTGGCTATGGCTACACCTTC.

This sequence joins TRBV4-3 and TRBJ2-6; D may be TRBD1 (5 bases). V shed 0 bases and J shed 4 bases, with 10 bases lying between them. The CDR3 is made up of 16 amino acids. Looked up from germline, CDR1 is LGHNA and CDR2 is YSLEER. The CDR3 coding sequence is TGCGCCAGCAGCCAAGATACAGGAACCGGGGCCAACGTCCTGACTTTC. It translates to CASSQDTGTGANVLTF.

In this sample, this clone turned up a few times. A far more abundant clone sits one base away, making this likely a read error. This chain uses TRBV29-1 with TRBJ1-2, with D possibly TRBD1 on 5 matching bases. CDR3 length: 14 residues. The V end lost 7 bases, the J end lost 0 bases, and 15 bases lay between the germline ends. Per the germline V gene, CDR1 is SQVTM and CDR2 is ANQGSEA. CDR3 in DNA: TGCAGCGGGGGGGAGCAAAGTTCTAACTATGGCTACACCTTC. This gives the protein CSGGEQSSNYGYTF. The whole variable domain, remainder taken from reference TRBV29-1 and TRBJ1-2, is SAVISQKPSRDICQRGTSLTIQCQVDSQVTMMFWYRQQPGQSLTLIATANQGSEATYESGFVIDKFPISRPNLTFSTLTVSNMSPEDSSIYLCSGGEQSSNYGYTFGSGTRLTVV.

This clone occurred a few times. The V call is TRBV21-1, the J call TRBJ2-1; the table's D call of TRBD2 was not tested on the DNA. TRBV21-1 is a pseudogene locus. The CDR3 sequence is 17 residues long. This CDR3 reads CASRAVVATPSDNEQFF. The DNA for the CDR3 is TGTGCCAGCAGAGCGGTCGTAGCTACACCTTCCGACAATGAGCAGTTCTTC.

This clone has a handful of counts. The rearrangement joins TRBV6-5 to TRBJ2-3; TRBD2 matches at 8 bases. V lost 6 bases to trimming and J lost 2 bases; unmatched junction nucleotides: 7. Germline CDR1 and CDR2: MNHEY and SVGAGI. This CDR3 is built from 15 residues. The CDR3 is CASRSGSFLTDTQYF. As DNA, the CDR3 is TGTGCCAGCAGGAGCGGGAGTTTCCTCACAGATACGCAGTATTTT.

The rearrangement links TRBV18 to TRBJ2-1; D not resolved. The CDR3 is 14 residues long. Trimming took 4 bases from V and 0 from J, leaving 7 bases between them. Germline CDR1 is KGHSH and CDR2 is LQKENI. The chain's CDR3 is CASSLLDSYNEQFF. As DNA, the CDR3 is TGTGCCAGCTCACTGTTAGACTCCTACAATGAGCAGTTCTTC.

This clone counts as large. This chain connects TRBV10-3 to TRBJ1-2, with no clear D. The CDR3 runs 13 residues. V gave up 2 bases and J gave up 0 bases, with 4 bases separating them. CDR1 and CDR2 from the germline V gene are ENHRY and SYGVKD. CDR3: CAISEQANYGYTF. The CDR3 region has the DNA TGTGCCATCAGTGAGCAGGCTAACTATGGCTACACCTTC.